Described below is a single T cell receptor (beta chain) sequence and its context. The data are from a study of shared clonotypes between healthy human individuals. Trimming took 4 bases from V and 1 from J, leaving 11 bases between them. Per the germline V gene, CDR1 is SGHTA and CDR2 is FQGNSA. The CDR3 covers 15 residues. Profiled with immunoSEQ multiplex PCR; TCRdb holds only in-frame clones, not every one. The sample shows roughly 1,100,000 clones, about 76% of them seen only once. Sequences were obtained from memory CD4+ T cells sorted from blood. The sample's subset: CD45RA-negative fraction. The V gene is TRBV7-2, the J gene TRBJ1-5; tentatively, D is TRBD1 (6 bases). The clonotype was recovered from a young man in good health. CDR3 nucleotides: TGTGCCAGCAGCTCGGGACAACCGAGCAATCAGCCCCAGCATTTT. Its protein product is CASSSGQPSNQPQHF.